A selection of T cell receptor beta chains follows, all from one sample in a study of T cell repertoires in cytomegalovirus infection. TCRdb ran MiXCR on the reads and lists one entry per CDR3 protein. The sample lists around 430,000 distinct CDR3 sequences, approximately 46% occurring once. Their antigen targets remain unknown. The sample in question was cultured PBMCs, obtained from culture after CMV antigen stimulation. These TCRs come from a human donor in good health (CMV status not recorded). Some clones in this sample may be carry-over from other donors' samples. CDR3s include the opening cysteine and the closing phenylalanine or tryptophan. The order of the fields is clone size, V gene, CDR3 protein. A clone size is listed for some rows: how often the clone was seen (once, few, many), or a class if it is expanded.

NA,TRBV19,CASSKGPGQGIDMNTEAFF
once,TRBV20-1,CSAREQPGNYGYTF
few,TRBV7-2,CASSQQGPNTEAFF
NA,TRBV18,CASSPYLAGGADTQYF
NA,TRBV5-4,CASSRPGGRFYNEQFF
NA,TRBV7-2,CASSRKQGVNIQYF
NA,TRBV25-1,CASSELNSGANVLTF
NA,TRBV7-2,CASSFTLVANVLTF
few,TRBV7-2,CASSLLGPNTEAFF
NA,TRBV6-1,CASSETGENTEAFF
few,TRBV7-2,CASSSGQHPGANVLTF
NA,TRBV7-8,CASSLGLAFNTGELFF
once,TRBV11-2,CASSSQEGWTDTQYF
few,TRBV7-8,CASSTYYEQYF
few,TRBV7-9,CASSSGGGIYNEQFF